A selection of T cell receptor beta chains follows, all from one sample in a study of regulatory T cells in long-lasting Graves disease. TCRdb fed the multiplex PCR reads into MiXCR, producing one record per CDR3 protein. The sample shows roughly 500,000 distinct CDR3 sequences, 20% of them seen only once. Sample: peripheral blood mononuclear cells (PBMCs), taken when the disease was refractory, from a patient treated with antithyroid drugs. These receptors were collected from a female donor with Graves disease. Each CDR3 is given with its conserved first and last residue. Each record gives: clone size, D gene, CDR3 length, J gene, V gene, CDR3 DNA, CDR3 protein. A D gene is named only where the DNA matches it firmly. The size entry is marked missing in some rows and otherwise reads once, few, many or a size class.

few TRBD1 17 TRBJ1-1 TRBV5-1 TGCGCCAGCAGCTCCCCGACAGGGGGACTCATGAACACTGAAGCTTTCTTT CASSSPTGGLMNTEAFF
few - 14 TRBJ1-5 TRBV24-1 TGTGCCACCAGTGTATCTGGGGGAGGACAGCCCCAGCATTTT CATSVSGGGQPQHF
- - 15 TRBJ2-7 TRBV6-5 TGTGCCAGCAGTTCGGCTACGGGGCGAGTCTATGTGCAGTACTTC CASSSATGRVYVQYF
many - 16 TRBJ1-5 TRBV28 TGTGCCAGCGTTTGGGCAGGGCCTCGTGGCAATCAGCCCCAGCATTTT CASVWAGPRGNQPQHF
- TRBD1 13 TRBJ2-7 TRBV29-1 TGCAGCGTCGTCATGACAGGGTCTGGCGAGCAGTACTTC CSVVMTGSGEQYF
few - 13 TRBJ1-5 TRBV25-1 TGTGCCAGCAGTGAACAGGGTTTTCAGCCCCAGCATTTT CASSEQGFQPQHF
many TRBD2 16 TRBJ2-2 TRBV10-3 TGTGCCATCAGTGAGCCTAGCGGGAGGAGCACCGGGGAGCTGTTTTTT CAISEPSGRSTGELFF
- - 17 TRBJ2-7 TRBV7-8 TGTGCCAGCAGCCGCATAGCTGTGGGGATGACCTCCTACGAGCAGTACTTC CASSRIAVGMTSYEQYF
many TRBD1 16 TRBJ2-7 TRBV12-3/TRBV12-4 TGTGCCAGCAGAGAGCTCTCCGGGACAGGGGGTGACGAGCAGTACTTC CASRELSGTGGDEQYF
few TRBD2 15 TRBJ2-5 TRBV5-4 TGTGCCAGCAGCGCAAGCGGGAGTAGGTGGGAGACCCAGTACTTC CASSASGSRWETQYF
many TRBD1 15 TRBJ2-7 TRBV7-2 TGTGCCAGCAGCCCAGGGGGTTGGGGTACCTACGAGCAGTACTTC CASSPGGWGTYEQYF
- TRBD1 13 TRBJ2-7 TRBV6-1 TGTGCCAGTCGGGACAGGGGCTTGAGCGAGCAGTACTTC CASRDRGLSEQYF
many - 13 TRBJ1-2 TRBV15 TGTGCCACCAGCCTGGGGGGGGGCTATGGCTACACCTTC CATSLGGGYGYTF
few TRBD1 13 TRBJ1-2 TRBV25-1 TGTGCCAGCAGCCGGACAGGGACCTATGGCTACACCTTC CASSRTGTYGYTF
- - 14 TRBJ1-1 TRBV27 TGTGCCAGCAGTTTCAGGAGGGTGAACACTGAAGCTTTCTTT CASSFRRVNTEAFF
few - 13 TRBJ1-5 TRBV20-1 TGCAGTGCTTTCAGGCAGGAAGGCCAGCCCCAGCATTTT CSAFRQEGQPQHF
many - 15 TRBJ2-5 TRBV12-3/TRBV12-4 TGTGCCAGCAGTTTGACCGCGGGATACCAAGAGACCCAGTACTTC CASSLTAGYQETQYF
- TRBD2 14 TRBJ2-5 TRBV25-1 TGTGCCAGCAGTGAATTCGGGGCTAGCGGGACCCAGTACTTC CASSEFGASGTQYF
many TRBD1 15 TRBJ1-6 TRBV10-3 TGTGCCATCAGTTTAATCGGACAGGGCAATTCACCCCTCCACTTT CAISLIGQGNSPLHF
- - 14 TRBJ1-5 TRBV28 TGTGCCAGCAGTCGATACAGGGGCAATCAGCCCCAGCATTTT CASSRYRGNQPQHF
many - 16 TRBJ1-1 TRBV6-1 TGTGCCAGCAGTCTCTCGTCCGGGATAAAGGACACTGAAGCTTTCTTT CASSLSSGIKDTEAFF
few - 13 TRBJ2-7 TRBV13 TGTGCCAGCAGCCTCGGACCGATAGGGGAGCAGTACTTC CASSLGPIGEQYF
- - 16 TRBJ1-1 TRBV5-1 TGCGCCAGCAGCCCCGGTGGGGTAGCTTTACGTGGTGAAGCTTTCTTT CASSPGGVALRGEAFF
- - 12 TRBJ2-1 TRBV6-2/TRBV6-3 TGTGCCAGCGGCCTTGGGGGGAATGAGCAGTTCTTC CASGLGGNEQFF
few - 16 TRBJ2-7 TRBV6-1 TGTGCCAGCAGGACTCCGGCCGGGGGCTCCATCTACGAGCAGTACTTC CASRTPAGGSIYEQYF
- - 14 TRBJ2-3 TRBV9 TGTGCCAGCAGCGTAGCTCCCCGCACAGATACGCAGTATTTT CASSVAPRTDTQYF
many - 11 TRBJ1-1 TRBV28 TGTGCCAGCAGTTGGGGCAGGGGAGCTTTCTTT CASSWGRGAFF
few TRBD1 15 TRBJ1-4 TRBV12-5 TGTGCTAGTGGCCCCGGACAGGGGAGGAATGAAAAACTGTTTTTT CASGPGQGRNEKLFF
many TRBD1 16 TRBJ1-1 TRBV28 TGTGCCAGCAGTCTATACCAGGGGACAGCGAACACTGAAGCTTTCTTT CASSLYQGTANTEAFF
few - 12 TRBJ2-1 TRBV6-5 TGTGCCAGCAGTTACTCGGAGCATGAGCAGTTCTTC CASSYSEHEQFF
- - 15 TRBJ1-2 TRBV7-2 TGTGCCAGCAGCTTAGTGGGTTTCATTAACTATGGCTACACCTTC CASSLVGFINYGYTF
- - 14 TRBJ1-5 TRBV4-3 TGCGCCAGCAGCCACAGGGCGATGAATCAGCCCCAGCATTTT CASSHRAMNQPQHF
few TRBD1 15 TRBJ2-7 TRBV20-1 TGCAGTGCTAGAGATCCGGGACAGGGTTCGAGCGAGCAGTACTTC CSARDPGQGSSEQYF
few - 12 TRBJ1-1 TRBV28 TGTGCCAGCAGATATACGAACACTGAAGCTTTCTTT CASRYTNTEAFF
many - 14 TRBJ2-7 TRBV20-1 TGCAGTGCTAACCCGGCGCTAGCTTTTTGGGAGCAGTACTTC CSANPALAFWEQYF
- - 16 TRBJ2-5 TRBV14 TGTGCCAGCAGCCAAGATCTGGGTAGCTTTCAAGAGACCCAGTACTTC CASSQDLGSFQETQYF
many - 13 TRBJ1-4 TRBV20-1 TGCAGTGCCGCAGGGGAGAGGAGTGAAAAACTGTTTTTT CSAAGERSEKLFF
- - 15 TRBJ1-5 TRBV16 TGTGCCAGCAGCCACTCTGACAGGTTTAATCAGCCCCAGCATTTT CASSHSDRFNQPQHF
- - 14 TRBJ1-5 TRBV7-2 TGTGCCAGCAGCTTAGACCCAGGATTCCAGCCCCAGCATTTT CASSLDPGFQPQHF
many TRBD2 19 TRBJ2-2 TRBV2 TGTGCCAGCAGTGAAGCGCTCCGACTAGCGGGAGTGGGTACCGGGGAGCTGTTTTTT CASSEALRLAGVGTGELFF
- TRBD2 16 TRBJ2-7 TRBV7-2 TGTGCCAGCAGCTCACATAGCGGGGCCTTCCGCTACGAGCAGTACTTC CASSSHSGAFRYEQYF
many - 13 TRBJ1-5 TRBV12-3/TRBV12-4 TGTGCCAGCAGTGGGTTAAGCTATCAGCCCCAGCATTTT CASSGLSYQPQHF
- TRBD2 16 TRBJ2-4 TRBV12-3/TRBV12-4 TGTGCCAGCAGTCCCATCGGGACTACGTTAAATAACATTCAGTACTTC CASSPIGTTLNNIQYF
- TRBD2 14 TRBJ2-7 TRBV20-1 TGCAGTGCTAGGCCACTAGCGGGGGACTACGAGCAGTACTTC CSARPLAGDYEQYF
- TRBD2 15 TRBJ2-1 TRBV5-8 TGTGCCAGCAGTTTTATAGCGGGAGCGTACAATGAGCAGTTCTTC CASSFIAGAYNEQFF
- - 17 TRBJ1-1 TRBV7-9 TGTGCCAGCAGCCCTTCCGGAACTCGGGCTATGAACACTGAAGCTTTCTTT CASSPSGTRAMNTEAFF
few TRBD1 15 TRBJ2-7 TRBV20-1 TGCAGTGCTAGGCGCCCGGACAGGGACGGTGTAAAGCAGTACTTC CSARRPDRDGVKQYF
- - 13 TRBJ2-7 TRBV12-3/TRBV12-4 TGTGCCAGCAGTTCGGCAGGGGGGAACGAGCAGTACTTC CASSSAGGNEQYF
few - 12 TRBJ1-2 TRBV27 TGTGCCAGCGGTAGTCCTCATCTTGGCTACACCTTC CASGSPHLGYTF
- - 13 TRBJ1-1 TRBV9 TGTGCCAGCAGCGAGGGCGTATACACTGAAGCTTTCTTT CASSEGVYTEAFF
- - 12 TRBJ2-7 TRBV29-1 TGCAGCGTCGGATGGGTAGGCTACGAGCAGTACTTC CSVGWVGYEQYF
many - 10 TRBJ1-1 TRBV6-1 TGTGCCAGCAGCAACTTAGAAGCTTTCTTT CASSNLEAFF
few - 12 TRBJ2-7 TRBV7-8 TGTGCCAGCAGCCTTTATTCTGGCGAGCAGTACTTC CASSLYSGEQYF
- TRBD2 16 TRBJ2-1 TRBV27 TGTGCCAGCAGCCCGACTAGCGGGGGGTACTACAATGAGCAGTTCTTC CASSPTSGGYYNEQFF